This T cell receptor (beta chain) was identified in a study of T cell repertoires in cytomegalovirus infection. Across the study: An indication of both CMV infection and matching HLA type came from public TCR beta signatures.

General study results and limits: HLA-C-restricted TCR beta clonotypes specific for CMV led the ex vivo response. Frequencies of public TCR beta families were cumulated, and this identified carriers of CMV plus the relevant HLA.

This clonotype came up many times. The target antigen is unknown. Germline values: CDR1 MNHEY, CDR2 SVGEGT. The CDR3 length is 13 residues. V was trimmed by 8 bases and J by 1 base, leaving 12 bases between them. MiXCR was run by TCRdb on the reads, yielding one entry per CDR3 protein. Of a few hundred thousand distinct CDR3 sequences listed, approximately 22% are singletons. Sequences were obtained from CD8+ T cells from PBMCs. The receptor's source is a human donor in good health (CMV status not recorded). Some clones in this sample may be carry-over from other donors' samples. The V gene is TRBV6-2 or TRBV6-3, the J gene TRBJ2-7; weak D call: TRBD1 (5 bases). The CDR3 sequence is CASLGHRSYEQYF. CDR3 sequence (DNA): TGTGCCAGCCTTGGACACCGATCCTACGAGCAGTACTTC.